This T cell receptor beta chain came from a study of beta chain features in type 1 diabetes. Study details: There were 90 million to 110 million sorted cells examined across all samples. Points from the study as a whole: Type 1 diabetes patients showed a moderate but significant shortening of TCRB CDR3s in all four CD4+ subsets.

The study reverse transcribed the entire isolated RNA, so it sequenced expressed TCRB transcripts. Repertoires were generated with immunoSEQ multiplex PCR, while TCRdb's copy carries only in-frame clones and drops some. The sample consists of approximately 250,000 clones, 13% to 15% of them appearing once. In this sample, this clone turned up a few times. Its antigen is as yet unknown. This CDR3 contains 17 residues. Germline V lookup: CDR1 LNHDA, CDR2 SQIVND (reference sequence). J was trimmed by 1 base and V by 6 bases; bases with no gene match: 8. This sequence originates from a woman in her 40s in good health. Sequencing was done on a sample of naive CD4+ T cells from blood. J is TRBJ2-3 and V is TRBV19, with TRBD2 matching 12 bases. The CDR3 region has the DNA TGTGCCAGTAGATCCCCTAGCGGGGGGGCTCGCACAGATACGCAGTATTTT. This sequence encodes CASRSPSGGARTDTQYF.